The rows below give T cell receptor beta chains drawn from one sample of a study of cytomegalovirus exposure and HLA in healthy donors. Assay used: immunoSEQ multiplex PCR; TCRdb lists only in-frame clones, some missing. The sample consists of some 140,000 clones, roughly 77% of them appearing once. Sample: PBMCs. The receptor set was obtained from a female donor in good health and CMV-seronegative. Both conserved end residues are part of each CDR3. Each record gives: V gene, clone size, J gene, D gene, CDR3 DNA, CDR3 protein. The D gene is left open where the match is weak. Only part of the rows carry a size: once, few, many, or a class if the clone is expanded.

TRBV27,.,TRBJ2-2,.,TGTGCCAGCACCGGGTCGAACACCGGGGAGCTGTTTTTT,CASTGSNTGELFF
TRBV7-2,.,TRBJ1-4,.,TGTGCCAGCAGCCCGATGCCAGTTTCAGCAACTAATGAAAAACTGTTTTTT,CASSPMPVSATNEKLFF
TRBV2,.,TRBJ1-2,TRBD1,TGTGCCAGCAGTGAAGCTTGGGACAGCCCCTACACCTTC,CASSEAWDSPYTF
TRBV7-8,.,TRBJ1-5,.,TGTGCCAGCAGCTTACAGGGGAGTCAGCCCCAGCATTTT,CASSLQGSQPQHF
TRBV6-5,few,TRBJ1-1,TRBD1,TGTGCCAGCAGTAAGACAGGGATGAACACTGAAGCTTTCTTT,CASSKTGMNTEAFF
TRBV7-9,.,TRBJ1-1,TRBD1,TGTGCCAGCAGCTTAGTGCGACAGGGTGAAGCTTTCTTT,CASSLVRQGEAFF
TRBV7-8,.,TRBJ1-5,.,TGTGCCAGCAGCCAAAACAGGGTGGTCAATCAGCCCCAGCATTTT,CASSQNRVVNQPQHF
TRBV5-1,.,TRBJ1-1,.,TGCGCCAGCAGCTTCTTTGGGGGGTCGAACACTGAAGCTTTCTTT,CASSFFGGSNTEAFF
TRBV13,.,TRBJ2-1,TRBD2,TGTGCCAGCAGCTTAAGGGGACTAGCGGGGGGTTCCTACAATGAGCAGTTCTTC,CASSLRGLAGGSYNEQFF
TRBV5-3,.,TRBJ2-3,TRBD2,TGTGCCAGAAGCTTGGCGACTAGCGGGTACACAGATACGCAGTATTTT,CARSLATSGYTDTQYF
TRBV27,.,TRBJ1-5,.,TGTGCCAGCAGTTTAACCGGGAGAAATCAGCCCCAGCATTTT,CASSLTGRNQPQHF
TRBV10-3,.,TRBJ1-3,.,TGTGCCTCACACTTGGGACACGCTGGAAACACCATATATTTT,CASHLGHAGNTIYF
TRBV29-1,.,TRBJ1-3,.,TGCTGCTTGGGGGGGGAAGCTGGAAACACCATATATTTT,CCLGGEAGNTIYF
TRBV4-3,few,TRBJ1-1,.,TGCGCCAGCAGCCAAACTGGGAACACTGAAGCTTTCTTT,CASSQTGNTEAFF
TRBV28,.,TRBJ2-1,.,TGTGCCAGCGGGAGTTACAATGAGCAGTTCTTC,CASGSYNEQFF
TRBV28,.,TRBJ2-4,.,TGTGCCAGCAGACAGAACGACATTCAGTACTTC,CASRQNDIQYF
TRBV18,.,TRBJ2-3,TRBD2,TGTGCCAGCTCACCACCGGGACTAGCGGGAGGAAATACGCAGTATTTT,CASSPPGLAGGNTQYF
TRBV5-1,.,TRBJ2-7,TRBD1,TGCGCCAGCAGCTTACGACAGGGCTACGAGCAGTACTTC,CASSLRQGYEQYF
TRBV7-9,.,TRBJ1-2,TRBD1,TGTGCCAGCAGCTCGCCCCGGACAGGGTTAAACTATGGCTACACCTTC,CASSSPRTGLNYGYTF
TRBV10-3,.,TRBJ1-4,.,TGTGCCATCAGTGAGTCTTCAGGGCCCTATGAAAAACTGTTTTTT,CAISESSGPYEKLFF
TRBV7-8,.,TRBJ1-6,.,TGTGCCAGCAGCTTAGCCGGCCGGAGCTCCTATAATTCACCCCTCCACTTT,CASSLAGRSSYNSPLHF
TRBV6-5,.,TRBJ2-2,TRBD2,TGTGCCAGCAAGGGACTAATAACCGGGGAGCTGTTTTTT,CASKGLITGELFF
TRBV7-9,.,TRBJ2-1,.,TGTGCCAGCAGCCCTAGGAGCTCCTACAATGAGCAGTTCTTC,CASSPRSSYNEQFF
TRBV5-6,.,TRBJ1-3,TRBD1,TGTGCCAGCAGCCCTAGTCCCGGGACAGGGACTGGAAACACCATATATTTT,CASSPSPGTGTGNTIYF
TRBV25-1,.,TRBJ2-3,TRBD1,TGTGCCAGCAGTGAACAGGGGGCGACAGATACGCAGTATTTT,CASSEQGATDTQYF
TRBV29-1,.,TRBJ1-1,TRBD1,TGCAGCGCAGAGGGACAGCTCATGAACACTGAAGCTTTCTTT,CSAEGQLMNTEAFF
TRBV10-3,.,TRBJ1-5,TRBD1,TGTGCCATCAGTGGAGGGGGCCGTGGGTATCAGCCCCAGCATTTT,CAISGGGRGYQPQHF
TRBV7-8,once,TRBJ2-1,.,TGTGCCAGCAGCTTAGCGCGGGTAGCTAATGAGCAGTTCTTC,CASSLARVANEQFF
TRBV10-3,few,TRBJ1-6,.,TGTGCCATCACGGGACGACCGGGGGATTCACCCCTCCACTTT,CAITGRPGDSPLHF
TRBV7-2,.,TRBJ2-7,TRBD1,TGTGCCAGCAGCGACCGGACAGGGGGCGACGAGCAGTACTTC,CASSDRTGGDEQYF
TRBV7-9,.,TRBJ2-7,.,TGTGCCAGCAGCCTAAGTGGCAGCGCCTACGAGCAGTACTTC,CASSLSGSAYEQYF
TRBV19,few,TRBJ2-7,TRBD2,TGTGCCAGTAGGGATGGGACTAGCAGTTTCTACGAGCAGTACTTC,CASRDGTSSFYEQYF
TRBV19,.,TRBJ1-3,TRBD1,TGTGCCAGTAGTATTGGACAGGAACGACGGAACACCATATATTTT,CASSIGQERRNTIYF